One TCR beta chain is described in this entry. One end of the junction fails to match germline, which may point to a read error. The sample originates from a study of T-cell reconstitution after alpha-beta-depleted transplantation in children. The authors prepared the TCRbeta library with unique molecular identifiers. MiXCR, run by TCRdb on the PCR reads, gives a single entry per CDR3 protein. The sample has 250,000 or so distinct CDR3 sequences, roughly 8% seen once. CDR1 LGHNA and CDR2 YSLEER come from the germline V gene. The CDR3 has 14 amino acids. This chain connects TRBV4-3 to TRBJ1-5; D unclear. This receptor was obtained from a male patient aged 10 to 17 who had a stem cell transplant for acute lymphoblastic leukemia, so the T cells may come from the graft donor. Specimen: PBMCs, mostly from graft donor cells, collected 180 days after TCRalphabeta/CD19-depleted stem cell transplant. The CDR3 coding sequence is TGCACCAGCAGCCAAGTTGGGGGCAATCAGCCCCAGCATTTT. Encoded protein: CTSSQVGGNQPQHF.